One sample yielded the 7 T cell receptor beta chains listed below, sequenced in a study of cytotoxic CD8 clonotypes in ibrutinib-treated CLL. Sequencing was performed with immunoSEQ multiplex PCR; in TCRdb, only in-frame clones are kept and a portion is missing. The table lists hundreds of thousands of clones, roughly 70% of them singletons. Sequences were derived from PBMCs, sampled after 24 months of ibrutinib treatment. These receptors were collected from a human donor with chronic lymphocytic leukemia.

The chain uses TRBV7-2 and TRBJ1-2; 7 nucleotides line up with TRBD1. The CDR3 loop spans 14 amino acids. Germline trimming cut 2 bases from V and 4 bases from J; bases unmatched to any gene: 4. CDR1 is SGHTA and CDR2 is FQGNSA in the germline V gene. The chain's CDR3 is CASSLRGTAYGYTF. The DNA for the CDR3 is TGTGCCAGCAGCTTACGGGGGACAGCCTATGGCTACACCTTC.

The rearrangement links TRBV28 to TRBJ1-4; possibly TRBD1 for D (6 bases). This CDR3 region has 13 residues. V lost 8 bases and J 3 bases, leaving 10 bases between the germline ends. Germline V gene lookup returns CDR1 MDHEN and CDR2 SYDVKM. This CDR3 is CASGGAPNEKLFF. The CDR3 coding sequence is TGTGCCAGCGGGGGGGCCCCTAATGAAAAACTGTTTTTT.

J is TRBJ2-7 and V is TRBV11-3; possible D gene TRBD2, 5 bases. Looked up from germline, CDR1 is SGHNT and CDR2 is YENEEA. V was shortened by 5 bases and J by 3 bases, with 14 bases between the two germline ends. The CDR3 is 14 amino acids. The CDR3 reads CASSRRPGSYEQYF. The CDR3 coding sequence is TGTGCCAGCAGCCGTCGGCCGGGGAGCTACGAGCAGTACTTC.

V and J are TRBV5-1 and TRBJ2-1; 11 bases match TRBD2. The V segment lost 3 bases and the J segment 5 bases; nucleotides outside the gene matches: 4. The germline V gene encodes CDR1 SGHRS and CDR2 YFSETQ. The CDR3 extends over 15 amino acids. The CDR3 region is CASSSLAGANNEQFF. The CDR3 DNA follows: TGCGCCAGCAGCTCACTAGCGGGAGCCAACAATGAGCAGTTCTTC.

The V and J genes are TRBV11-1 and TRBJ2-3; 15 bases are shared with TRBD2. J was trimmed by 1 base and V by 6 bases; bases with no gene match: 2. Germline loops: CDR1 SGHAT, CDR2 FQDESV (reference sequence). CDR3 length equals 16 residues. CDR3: CASRRTSGRGTDTQYF. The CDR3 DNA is TGTGCCAGCAGGCGGACTAGCGGGAGGGGCACAGATACGCAGTATTTT.

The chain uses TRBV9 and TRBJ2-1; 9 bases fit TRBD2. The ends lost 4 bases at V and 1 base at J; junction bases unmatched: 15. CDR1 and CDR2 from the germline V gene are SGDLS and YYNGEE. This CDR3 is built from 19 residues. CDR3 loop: CASSQGGLAGVSSYNEQFF. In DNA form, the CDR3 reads TGTGCCAGCAGCCAGGGGGGTTTAGCGGGAGTCTCATCCTACAATGAGCAGTTCTTC.

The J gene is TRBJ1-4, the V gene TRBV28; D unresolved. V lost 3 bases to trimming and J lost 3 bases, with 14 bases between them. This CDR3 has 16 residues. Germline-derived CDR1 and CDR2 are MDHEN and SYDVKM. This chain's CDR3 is CASSFSGGLANEKLFF. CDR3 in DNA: TGTGCCAGCAGTTTTTCGGGAGGCTTAGCTAATGAAAAACTGTTTTTT.